A selection of T cell receptor beta chains follows, all from one sample in a study of T-cell memory formation after mild COVID-19. In TCRdb, the 5' RACE reads were re-called with MiXCR into one record per CDR3 protein. The profile shows about 340,000 distinct CDR3 sequences, around 21% of them singletons. Material for sequencing was PBMCs or a T cell subset sorted from them (not recorded which). All receptors derive from an adult woman who had mild COVID-19 (a few samples of this study predate the infection). Cell type and time point are not known. The CDR3 runs from the conserved cysteine through the conserved F or W. D genes are given only for firm matches. Clone size, where shown, is once, few, many, or a class for clones that have expanded.

V,J,D,size,CDR3,DNA
TRBV10-3,TRBJ1-1,TRBD1,few,CAISDSDRRTNTEAFF,TGTGCCATCAGTGACTCGGACAGGCGCACGAACACTGAAGCTTTCTTT
TRBV12-3/TRBV12-4,TRBJ2-1,TRBD2,.,CASTETGAGGNEQFF,TGTGCCAGCACCGAAACAGGAGCGGGGGGGAATGAGCAGTTCTTC
TRBV7-2,TRBJ2-1,TRBD2,many,CASSLDSLAGGYNEQFF,TGTGCCAGCAGCTTAGATTCACTAGCGGGAGGGTACAATGAGCAGTTCTTC
TRBV24-1,TRBJ2-1,TRBD2,few,CATSDSPSGGSGEQFF,TGTGCCACCAGTGATTCTCCCAGCGGGGGGAGTGGTGAGCAGTTCTTC
TRBV3-1,TRBJ2-4,.,.,CASSQGWTERDIQYF,TGTGCCAGCAGCCAAGGCTGGACCGAAAGGGACATTCAGTACTTC
TRBV5-5,TRBJ2-7,TRBD1,many,CASSLTGRAYEQYF,TGTGCCAGCAGCCTGACAGGGAGAGCCTACGAGCAGTACTTC
TRBV9,TRBJ2-5,.,few,CASSVAGRETQYF,TGTGCCAGCAGCGTAGCAGGGCGGGAGACCCAGTACTTC
TRBV15,TRBJ2-3,.,.,CATSRAGVVGDTQYF,TGTGCCACCAGCAGAGCTGGGGTTGTGGGGGATACGCAGTATTTT
TRBV12-3/TRBV12-4,TRBJ2-3,TRBD2,few,CASSRLAGERRGDQYF,TGTGCCAGCAGCCGACTAGCGGGAGAGAGGCGTGGGGACCAGTATTTT
TRBV5-1,TRBJ2-2,TRBD2,few,CASSLLPGAGGPIGELFF,TGCGCCAGCAGCCTACTCCCCGGAGCGGGGGGGCCGATCGGGGAGCTGTTTTTT
TRBV4-2,TRBJ2-1,TRBD1,few,CASSQGQSSYNEQFF,TGTGCCAGCAGCCAGGGACAGAGCTCCTACAATGAGCAGTTCTTC
TRBV20-1,TRBJ2-1,TRBD2,.,CSASRTSGTSGRIEQFF,TGCAGTGCCAGTAGGACTAGCGGTACGTCGGGTCGCATTGAGCAGTTCTTC
TRBV29-1,TRBJ2-1,.,.,CSVDGLGAYNEQFF,TGCAGCGTTGATGGGCTTGGGGCCTACAATGAGCAGTTCTTC
TRBV6-2/TRBV6-3,TRBJ2-1,TRBD2,.,CASSYGTSEGEQFF,TGTGCCAGCAGTTACGGGACTAGCGAGGGTGAGCAGTTCTTC
TRBV27,TRBJ2-2,.,few,CASRLQGGRNTGELFF,TGTGCCAGCAGGTTACAGGGGGGGCGGAACACCGGGGAGCTGTTTTTT
TRBV24-1,TRBJ2-7,.,.,CATSEGQGAYEQYF,TGTGCCACCAGTGAGGGCCAGGGCGCCTACGAGCAGTACTTC
TRBV15,TRBJ2-2,.,.,CATSQFDNTNTGELFF,TGTGCCACCAGCCAGTTCGACAATACGAACACCGGGGAGCTGTTTTTT
TRBV7-6,TRBJ2-1,.,few,CASSLSGLGEQFF,TGTGCCAGCAGCCTAAGCGGCCTTGGTGAGCAGTTCTTC
TRBV12-3/TRBV12-4,TRBJ2-3,.,many,CASSLVQGGPDTQYF,TGTGCCAGCAGTTTAGTACAGGGTGGCCCAGATACGCAGTATTTT
TRBV27,TRBJ2-7,TRBD1,.,CASSLGQGPYPSYEQYF,TGTGCCAGCAGTTTGGGACAGGGACCTTACCCCTCCTACGAGCAGTACTTC
TRBV12-3/TRBV12-4,TRBJ1-1,.,.,CASSLEQMNTEAFF,TGTGCCAGCAGTTTAGAACAGATGAACACTGAAGCTTTCTTT
TRBV4-2,TRBJ1-2,.,few,CASSQDNGPGGYTF,TGTGCCAGCAGCCAAGATAACGGACCTGGGGGCTACACCTTC
TRBV7-7,TRBJ2-7,.,few,CASSLSYSYEQYF,TGTGCTAGCAGCTTAAGTTATTCCTACGAGCAGTACTTC
TRBV7-9,TRBJ2-7,.,few,CASSPRTGWGLYF,TGTGCCAGCAGCCCAAGGACTGGTTGGGGGCTGTACTTC
TRBV20-1,TRBJ2-7,TRBD2,.,CSARRIAGDNYEQYF,TGCAGTGCTAGACGGATAGCGGGAGATAACTACGAGCAGTACTTC
TRBV20-1,TRBJ2-7,.,few,CSAGLWSTSYEQYF,TGCAGTGCCGGGCTTTGGAGTACCTCCTACGAGCAGTACTTC
TRBV4-1,TRBJ1-2,.,.,CASSQEVTPKANYGYTF,TGCGCCAGCAGCCAAGAGGTAACGCCGAAAGCTAACTATGGCTACACCTTC
TRBV7-9,TRBJ2-5,.,many,CASSFGQETQYF,TGTGCCAGCAGCTTCGGACAAGAGACCCAGTACTTC
TRBV4-1,TRBJ2-1,.,few,CASSQVGGGSSYNEQFF,TGCGCCAGCAGCCAAGTAGGGGGCGGGAGCTCCTACAATGAGCAGTTCTTC
TRBV4-2,TRBJ1-5,.,.,CASSQQPGVGPQHF,TGTGCCAGCAGCCAACAGCCGGGGGTTGGGCCCCAGCATTTT
TRBV4-1,TRBJ1-5,.,few,CASSQDGPDRPQPQHF,TGCGCCAGCAGCCAAGATGGGCCCGACCGTCCCCAGCCCCAGCATTTT
TRBV5-1,TRBJ2-5,TRBD2,few,CASSLEPAGVRETQYF,TGCGCCAGCAGCTTGGAGCCAGCGGGGGTGCGAGAGACCCAGTACTTC
TRBV7-9,TRBJ2-1,.,.,CAGGGLADEQFF,TGTGCCGGTGGCGGGCTTGCGGATGAGCAGTTCTTC
TRBV9,TRBJ2-5,.,few,CASSAGTYQETQYF,TGTGCCAGCAGCGCGGGGACCTATCAAGAGACCCAGTACTTC
TRBV20-1,TRBJ1-1,.,.,CSARFGTRAEAFF,TGCAGTGCTAGATTTGGCACAAGGGCTGAAGCTTTCTTT
TRBV29-1,TRBJ2-3,TRBD2,once,CSAQRGGGDTQYF,TGCAGCGCCCAGCGGGGGGGCGGAGATACGCAGTATTTT
TRBV11-2,TRBJ2-1,.,.,CASSPQGGLSGNEQFF,TGTGCCAGCAGTCCACAGGGGGGGCTCAGCGGTAATGAGCAGTTCTTC
TRBV7-3,TRBJ2-1,.,few,CASSSSGTHFYNEQFF,TGTGCCAGCAGCTCGTCTGGGACTCACTTCTACAATGAGCAGTTCTTC
TRBV5-1,TRBJ2-3,TRBD1,few,CASSLGTGTGGLDTQYF,TGCGCCAGCAGCTTGGGGACCGGGACAGGGGGTTTAGATACGCAGTATTTT
TRBV9,TRBJ2-3,.,few,CASSVEAWTSRTDTQYF,TGTGCCAGCAGCGTAGAGGCGTGGACAAGCCGCACAGATACGCAGTATTTT
TRBV20-1,TRBJ1-1,TRBD1,.,CSARARGQLNTEAFF,TGCAGTGCTAGAGCTCGGGGACAGCTGAACACTGAAGCTTTCTTT
TRBV29-1,TRBJ2-7,.,many,CSVGDPRNYEQYF,TGCAGCGTTGGGGACCCCAGGAACTACGAGCAGTACTTC